This passage covers 27 T cell receptor beta chains from one sample sequenced in a study of T-cell memory formation after mild COVID-19. TCRdb independently ran MiXCR on the 5' RACE reads; one entry per CDR3 protein. The sample has some 290,000 distinct CDR3 sequences, around 15% seen once. Sequencing input: PBMCs or a T cell subset sorted from them (not recorded which). The receptors shown here come from a man aged 18 to 30 who had mild COVID-19 (a few samples of this study predate the infection). Cell type and time point are not known.

The chain recombines TRBV7-6 with TRBJ1-5, with D unresolved. The germline V gene has CDR1 SGHVS and CDR2 FNYEAQ. The CDR3 sequence is 15 residues long. The V and J ends lost 4 bases and 4 bases respectively, with 14 bases between them. CDR3 in amino acids: CASSSQFGENQPQHF. DNA of the CDR3: TGTGCCAGCAGCTCCCAGTTTGGGGAAAATCAGCCCCAGCATTTT.

This clonotype appeared a few times. As DNA, the CDR3 is TGTGCCAGCAGCGTAACACAGGGGTCCTACAATGAGCAGTTCTTC. Translated, it gives CASSVTQGSYNEQFF. The J gene is TRBJ2-1, the V gene TRBV9; 7 bases are a match to TRBD1. The junction had 2 bases not matched to a gene; V was cut back by 1 base and J by 1 base. The CDR3 runs 15 residues. CDR1 is SGDLS and CDR2 is YYNGEE in the germline V gene.

This clonotype has only a few counts. The J gene is TRBJ1-5, the V gene TRBV7-2; no reliable D call. Trimming removed 1 base from V and 4 bases from J, with 5 bases in between. The CDR3 extends over 13 amino acids. The germline CDR1 and CDR2 sequences are SGHTA and FQGNSA. The CDR3 loop reads CASSLVQNQPQHF. CDR3 nucleotides: TGTGCCAGCAGCTTAGTCCAGAATCAGCCCCAGCATTTT.

This clonotype has a count of ten or more. This chain links TRBV10-3 with TRBJ2-7; 8 bases match TRBD1. The CDR3 runs to 13 residues. V shed 6 bases and J 3 bases; nucleotides not matched to a gene: 4. Looked up from germline, CDR1 is ENHRY and CDR2 is SYGVKD. CDR3 nucleotides: TGTGCCATCAGGGACAGGGAGGACTACGAGCAGTACGTC. Its protein product is CAIRDREDYEQYV.

This sequence joins TRBV12-3 or TRBV12-4 and TRBJ2-2; 8 nucleotides match TRBD2. The CDR3 runs to 16 residues. V gave up 6 bases and J gave up 2 bases; unmatched junction bases: 8. The CDR3: CASSAPGGSNTGELFF. The DNA for the CDR3 is TGTGCCAGCAGCGCCCCGGGGGGGTCAAACACCGGGGAGCTGTTTTTT.

The chain uses TRBV7-2 and TRBJ1-4; no definite D call. The V and J ends lost 2 bases and 8 bases respectively, with 15 bases between them. This CDR3 has 15 amino acids. The germline V gene encodes CDR1 SGHTA and CDR2 FQGNSA. This chain's CDR3 is CASSLLRSGREKLFF. In DNA, the CDR3 is TGTGCCAGCAGCTTATTGAGAAGCGGGCGCGAAAAACTGTTTTTT.

This clonotype was seen only a few times. The chain uses TRBV7-9 and TRBJ1-1; 8 bases line up with TRBD1. The CDR3 has 19 residues. V lost 4 bases to trimming and J lost 3 bases; unmatched junction nucleotides: 19. Looked up from germline, CDR1 is SEHNR and CDR2 is FQNEAQ (reference sequence). Here the CDR3 reads CASSSEEQGAGDWHTEAFF. The CDR3 nucleotides are TGTGCCAGCAGCTCCGAAGAGCAGGGGGCGGGAGATTGGCACACTGAAGCTTTCTTT.

This CDR3 is CASSQRQGADHGYTF. Written as DNA, the CDR3 is TGTGCCAGCAGCCAACGACAGGGGGCGGACCATGGCTACACCTTC. This chain uses TRBV3-1 with TRBJ1-2; 10 bases align to TRBD1. V lost 2 bases and J lost 6; bases outside the gene matches: 6. The germline CDR1 and CDR2 sequences are LGHDT and YNNKEL (reference sequence). The CDR3 extends over 15 amino acids.

This chain connects TRBV28 to TRBJ1-5; D uncertain. CDR1 and CDR2 (germline): MDHEN, SYDVKM. The CDR3 loop spans 13 amino acids. The V end lost 11 bases, the J end lost 5 bases, and 16 bases lay between the germline ends. The CDR3 protein is CAHSGLTYQPQHF. DNA of the CDR3: TGTGCCCACTCTGGGTTGACGTATCAGCCCCAGCATTTT.

CDR3 in amino acids: CSASGEWGTDTQYF. In nucleotides, the CDR3 is TGCAGTGCTTCGGGGGAGTGGGGCACAGATACGCAGTATTTT. The chain carries TRBV20-1 and TRBJ2-3, with D maybe TRBD2 (6 bases). This CDR3 comprises 14 residues. V lost 5 bases and J lost 1, with 13 bases in between. CDR1 DFQATT and CDR2 SNEGSKA come from the germline V gene (reference sequence).

This chain connects TRBV7-2 to TRBJ2-1; weak D call: TRBD2 (5 bases). Looked up from germline, CDR1 is SGHTA and CDR2 is FQGNSA. V was clipped by 2 bases and J by 9 bases, with 11 bases between them. The CDR3 spans 13 residues. CDR3: CASSLLGVLEQFF. The CDR3, as DNA: TGTGCCAGCAGCTTACTCGGGGTCCTTGAGCAGTTCTTC. Full variable domain (remainder filled in from reference TRBV7-2 and TRBJ2-1): GAGVSQSPSNKVTEKGKDVELRCDPISGHTALYWYRQSLGQGLEFLIYFQGNSAPDKSGLPSDRFSAERTGGSVSTLTIQRTQQEDSAVYLCASSLLGVLEQFFGPGTRLTVL.

V gene TRBV2 combines with J gene TRBJ2-1; TRBD2 might be the D (7 bases). Germline V gene lookup returns CDR1 SNHLY and CDR2 FYNNEI. The CDR3 extends over 14 amino acids. V was clipped by 8 bases and J by 8 bases, with 19 bases between them. The CDR3 DNA sequence: TGTGCCAGCTCTCCGGCCCCGGGGGGCGATGAGCAGTTCTTC. Its translation: CASSPAPGGDEQFF. The whole variable domain, filled in from reference TRBV2 and TRBJ2-1, reads EPEVTQTPSHQVTQMGQEVILRCVPISNHLYFYWYRQILGQKVEFLVSFYNNEISEKSEIFDDQFSVERPDGSNFTLKIRSTKLEDSAMYFCASSPAPGGDEQFFGPGTRLTVL.

This clonotype showed up just a few times. The rearrangement links TRBV7-2 to TRBJ2-3, with 8 nucleotides matching TRBD2. CDR1 and CDR2 from the germline V gene are SGHTA and FQGNSA. V dropped 5 bases and J dropped 9; count of bases not matched to a gene: 10. This CDR3 spans 14 amino acids. The CDR3 bases are TGTGCCAGCAGCCCGGGAGGGTCAGCCGGCACGCAGTATTTT. This translates into CASSPGGSAGTQYF.

CDR3 in amino acids: CASSIIGEGEAFF. The CDR3 bases are TGTGCCAGCAGCATTATAGGGGAGGGCGAAGCTTTCTTT. This chain uses TRBV9 with TRBJ1-1, with a tentative D call TRBD1 (5 bases). With 4 bases removed from V and 8 bases from J, the gap between germline ends came to 15 bases. The length of the CDR3 is 13 residues. Germline V gene sequence: CDR1 SGDLS, CDR2 YYNGEE.

The chain links TRBV19 to TRBJ1-5; TRBD1 matches 10 bases. Germline trimming cut 7 bases from V and 6 bases from J; bases unmatched to any gene: 3. The germline gives CDR1 LNHDA, CDR2 SQIVND (reference sequence). The length of the CDR3 is 13 residues. DNA for the CDR3: TGTGCCAGTACCTGGACAGGGGGTCAGCCCCAGCATTTT. Translating gives CASTWTGGQPQHF.

V gene TRBV20-1 combines with J gene TRBJ2-3; possibly TRBD1 for D (6 bases). The CDR3 spans 14 residues. Trimming shortened V by 3 bases and J by 1 base, and 11 bases separated the two germline ends. Germline assignment: CDR1 DFQATT and CDR2 SNEGSKA (reference sequence). The CDR3 DNA follows: TGCAGTGCTAGTGAGGGGGTGGGCACAGATACGCAGTATTTT. This sequence encodes CSASEGVGTDTQYF.

This clonotype was seen only once. CDR3 sequence (DNA): TGTGCCTGTTCGGGGAACCCAAACACCGGGGAGCTGTTTTTT. Its translation: CACSGNPNTGELFF. The V and J genes are TRBV27 and TRBJ2-2, with D perhaps matching TRBD2 (5 bases). Per the germline V gene, CDR1 is MNHEY and CDR2 is SMNVEV (reference sequence). Trimming cost V 11 bases and J 2 bases, with 15 bases left between them. The CDR3 loop spans 14 amino acids.

This clonotype turned up a few times. This chain uses TRBV6-1 with TRBJ1-5, with a possible D match to TRBD1 (5 bases). V lost 6 bases to trimming and J lost 7 bases, with 19 bases between them. The CDR3 covers 15 residues. The germline gives CDR1 MNHNS, CDR2 SASEGT. This chain's CDR3 is CASSLRGRAQQPQHF. CDR3 nucleotides: TGTGCCAGCAGCCTGAGAGGCAGGGCTCAGCAGCCCCAGCATTTT.

This clonotype was counted once. The chain has TRBV19 and TRBJ2-1, with 9 bases identical to TRBD2. The CDR3 is made up of 14 amino acids. Germline V CDR1 and CDR2: LNHDA, SQIVND (reference sequence). J lost 2 bases, V lost 7 bases, and 3 bases had no gene match. The CDR3 nucleotides are TGTGCCAGTACAAGCGGGGGGACCTACAATGAGCAGTTCTTC. Protein sequence: CASTSGGTYNEQFF.

The rearrangement links TRBV5-6 to TRBJ2-3, with no clear D. V lost 1 base to trimming and J lost 3 bases, with 21 bases between them. CDR1 is SGHDT and CDR2 is YYEEEE in the germline V gene. The CDR3 contains 18 residues. The CDR3 DNA reads TGTGCCAGCAGCTTGTTGGCGCTCAGTCCAAAGTCGACAGATACGCAGTATTTT. Its translation is CASSLLALSPKSTDTQYF. The full variable domain, in which reference TRBV5-6 and TRBJ2-3 provide the parts outside the CDR3, is DAGVTQSPTHLIKTRGQQVTLRCSPKSGHDTVSWYQQALGQGPQFIFQYYEEEERQRGNFPDRFSGHQFPNYSSELNVNALLLGDSALYLCASSLLALSPKSTDTQYFGPGTRLTVL.

The rearrangement uses TRBV4-2 and TRBJ1-2; possible D gene TRBD1, 5 bases. CDR1 and CDR2 (germline): LGHNA, YNFKEQ. This CDR3 comprises 17 residues. Trimming shortened V by 0 bases and J by 6 bases, and 20 bases separated the two germline ends. In DNA form, the CDR3 reads TGTGCCAGCAGCCAAGAGGTTGGAGTTGCAGGGCCGGATGGCTACACCTTC. This sequence encodes CASSQEVGVAGPDGYTF.

The J gene is TRBJ1-6, the V gene TRBV20-1; the D is unclear. The V gene's germline CDR1 is DFQATT and CDR2 SNEGSKA (reference sequence). The length of the CDR3 is 13 residues. Trimming shortened V by 5 bases and J by 6 bases, and 11 bases separated the two germline ends. The CDR3 loop is CSARGSINSPLHF. CDR3 DNA: TGCAGTGCTCGTGGATCCATTAATTCACCCCTCCACTTT.

The chain has TRBV10-3 and TRBJ1-1; D gene uncertain. V lost 4 bases and J lost 5, with 11 bases in between. Germline assignment: CDR1 ENHRY and CDR2 SYGVKD. The CDR3 loop spans 13 amino acids. CDR3 bases: TGTGCCATCAGTGGAAGTGGGTCGACTGAAGCTTTCTTT. It translates to CAISGSGSTEAFF.

This clonotype showed up just a few times. The genes are TRBV19 and TRBJ1-1; unclear D gene. CDR3 length: 14 amino acids. Trimming cost V 5 bases and J 1 base, with 11 bases left between them. Germline loops: CDR1 LNHDA, CDR2 SQIVND (reference sequence). Here the CDR3 DNA reads TGTGCCAGTAGTCTGACCCCGGGGAACACTGAAGCTTTCTTT. The encoded protein is CASSLTPGNTEAFF.

The chain employs TRBV2 and TRBJ1-5, with 9 bases fitting TRBD1. The CDR3 contains 14 residues. The junction had 4 bases not matched to a gene; V was cut back by 4 bases and J by 6 bases. Germline values: CDR1 SNHLY, CDR2 FYNNEI. CDR3 region: CASSVGQGGQPQHF. The CDR3 DNA follows: TGTGCCAGCAGTGTGGGACAGGGAGGTCAGCCCCAGCATTTT.

This clonotype was observed at least ten times. This rearrangement joins TRBV5-1 to TRBJ2-5, with 11 bases lining up with TRBD1. V lost 4 bases and J lost 4; bases outside the gene matches: 3. The CDR3 runs to 14 residues. From germline, CDR1 is SGHRS and CDR2 YFSETQ. The CDR3 loop is CASSAGQGVETQYF. CDR3 nucleotide sequence: TGCGCCAGCAGCGCGGGACAGGGGGTAGAGACCCAGTACTTC.

This clonotype was observed a handful of times. The rearrangement uses TRBV3-1 and TRBJ1-2; D gene uncertain. Germline values: CDR1 LGHDT, CDR2 YNNKEL (reference sequence). CDR3 length: 13 residues. Between the trimmed V and J ends, which lost 4 bases and 5 bases, there was a span of 11 bases. CDR3 amino acids: CASSPQDSYGYTF. The CDR3 region has the DNA TGTGCCAGCAGCCCTCAGGATTCATATGGCTACACCTTC. Combining the CDR3 with reference TRBV3-1 and TRBJ1-2 gives the whole variable domain DTAVSQTPKYLVTQMGNDKSIKCEQNLGHDTMYWYKQDSKKFLKIMFSYNNKELIINETVPNRFSPKSPDKAHLNLHINSLELGDSAVYFCASSPQDSYGYTFGSGTRLTVV.